Shown below are 8 T cell receptor beta chains from a single sample sequenced in a study of STAT5B mutations in CD4+ large granular lymphocyte leukemia. The protocol was immunoSEQ multiplex PCR, while the TCRdb copy is restricted to in-frame clones and leaves out a portion. The sample has about 32,000 clones; around 71% are singletons. Sequencing was done on a sample of CD4+ T cells from blood buffy coats. The source of these receptors is a human donor in good health.

This clone was seen once. The V and J genes are TRBV10-1 and TRBJ1-6; perhaps TRBD1 as D (6 bases). The CDR3 contains 14 residues. Trimming took 3 bases from V and 6 from J, leaving 9 bases between them. The germline V gene encodes CDR1 WNHNN and CDR2 SYGVQD (reference sequence). DNA of the CDR3: TGCGCCAGCAGTGACGGGGGGCCTAATTCACCCCTCCACTTT. Translating gives CASSDGGPNSPLHF.

The chain employs TRBV5-6 and TRBJ2-2; D is unresolved. Germline lookup yields CDR1 SGHDT and CDR2 YYEEEE. V shed 0 bases and J shed 0 bases, with 6 bases lying between them. This CDR3 has 15 amino acids. The CDR3 here is CASSLVTANTGELFF. CDR3 DNA sequence: TGTGCCAGCAGCTTGGTCACAGCGAACACCGGGGAGCTGTTTTTT.

V is TRBV6-1 and J is TRBJ1-5; D is ambiguous. Per germline, CDR1 MNHNS and CDR2 SASEGT. The length of the CDR3 is 15 residues. The V and J ends lost 3 bases and 3 bases respectively, with 12 bases between them. CDR3 amino acids: CASSDVTTDNQPQHF. The CDR3 region has the DNA TGTGCCAGCAGTGATGTAACGACCGACAATCAGCCCCAGCATTTT.

This clone was recorded a few times. The V gene is TRBV5-4, the J gene TRBJ2-3; D unresolved. Trimming shortened V by 0 bases and J by 2 bases, and 7 bases separated the two germline ends. Per the germline V gene, CDR1 is SGHNT and CDR2 is YYREEE (reference sequence). The CDR3 has 14 amino acids. This CDR3 reads CASSLDSDTDTQYF. The CDR3 bases are TGTGCCAGCAGCTTGGACTCCGACACAGATACGCAGTATTTT.

This chain connects TRBV30 to TRBJ2-7; D is ambiguous. Trimming cost V 3 bases and J 3 bases, with 6 bases left between them. The germline CDR1 and CDR2 sequences are GTSNPN and SVGIG (reference sequence). The CDR3 contains 11 residues. CDR3 in amino acids: CAWSFNYEQYF. The CDR3 bases are TGTGCCTGGAGCTTCAACTACGAGCAGTACTTC.

V gene TRBV9 combines with J gene TRBJ2-3; 8 nucleotides line up with TRBD1. Germline trimming cut 0 bases from V and 2 bases from J; bases unmatched to any gene: 5. CDR1 and CDR2 (germline): SGDLS, YYNGEE. CDR3 length equals 16 residues. DNA for the CDR3: TGTGCCAGCAGCGTAGACCCGGACAGGGACACAGATACGCAGTATTTT. Encoded protein: CASSVDPDRDTDTQYF.

In this sample, this clone turned up once. This sequence joins TRBV5-1 and TRBJ1-3, with no clear D. The ends were cut back, 4 bases at V and 0 bases at J, with 11 bases in the middle. CDR1 is SGHRS and CDR2 is YFSETQ in the germline V gene. CDR3 length equals 15 residues. The DNA for the CDR3 is TGCGCCAGCAGCCGCCCGGAGGGCTCTGGAAACACCATATATTTT. This gives the protein CASSRPEGSGNTIYF.

The genes are TRBV6-5 and TRBJ2-7; weak D call: TRBD1 (6 bases). The V gene lost 0 bases and the J gene lost 3 bases, with 12 bases spanning the gap. Germline CDR1 MNHEY, CDR2 SVGAGI. This CDR3 has 15 amino acids. CDR3: CASSYSTQGNYEQYF. CDR3 bases: TGTGCCAGCAGTTACTCGACACAGGGCAACTACGAGCAGTACTTC.